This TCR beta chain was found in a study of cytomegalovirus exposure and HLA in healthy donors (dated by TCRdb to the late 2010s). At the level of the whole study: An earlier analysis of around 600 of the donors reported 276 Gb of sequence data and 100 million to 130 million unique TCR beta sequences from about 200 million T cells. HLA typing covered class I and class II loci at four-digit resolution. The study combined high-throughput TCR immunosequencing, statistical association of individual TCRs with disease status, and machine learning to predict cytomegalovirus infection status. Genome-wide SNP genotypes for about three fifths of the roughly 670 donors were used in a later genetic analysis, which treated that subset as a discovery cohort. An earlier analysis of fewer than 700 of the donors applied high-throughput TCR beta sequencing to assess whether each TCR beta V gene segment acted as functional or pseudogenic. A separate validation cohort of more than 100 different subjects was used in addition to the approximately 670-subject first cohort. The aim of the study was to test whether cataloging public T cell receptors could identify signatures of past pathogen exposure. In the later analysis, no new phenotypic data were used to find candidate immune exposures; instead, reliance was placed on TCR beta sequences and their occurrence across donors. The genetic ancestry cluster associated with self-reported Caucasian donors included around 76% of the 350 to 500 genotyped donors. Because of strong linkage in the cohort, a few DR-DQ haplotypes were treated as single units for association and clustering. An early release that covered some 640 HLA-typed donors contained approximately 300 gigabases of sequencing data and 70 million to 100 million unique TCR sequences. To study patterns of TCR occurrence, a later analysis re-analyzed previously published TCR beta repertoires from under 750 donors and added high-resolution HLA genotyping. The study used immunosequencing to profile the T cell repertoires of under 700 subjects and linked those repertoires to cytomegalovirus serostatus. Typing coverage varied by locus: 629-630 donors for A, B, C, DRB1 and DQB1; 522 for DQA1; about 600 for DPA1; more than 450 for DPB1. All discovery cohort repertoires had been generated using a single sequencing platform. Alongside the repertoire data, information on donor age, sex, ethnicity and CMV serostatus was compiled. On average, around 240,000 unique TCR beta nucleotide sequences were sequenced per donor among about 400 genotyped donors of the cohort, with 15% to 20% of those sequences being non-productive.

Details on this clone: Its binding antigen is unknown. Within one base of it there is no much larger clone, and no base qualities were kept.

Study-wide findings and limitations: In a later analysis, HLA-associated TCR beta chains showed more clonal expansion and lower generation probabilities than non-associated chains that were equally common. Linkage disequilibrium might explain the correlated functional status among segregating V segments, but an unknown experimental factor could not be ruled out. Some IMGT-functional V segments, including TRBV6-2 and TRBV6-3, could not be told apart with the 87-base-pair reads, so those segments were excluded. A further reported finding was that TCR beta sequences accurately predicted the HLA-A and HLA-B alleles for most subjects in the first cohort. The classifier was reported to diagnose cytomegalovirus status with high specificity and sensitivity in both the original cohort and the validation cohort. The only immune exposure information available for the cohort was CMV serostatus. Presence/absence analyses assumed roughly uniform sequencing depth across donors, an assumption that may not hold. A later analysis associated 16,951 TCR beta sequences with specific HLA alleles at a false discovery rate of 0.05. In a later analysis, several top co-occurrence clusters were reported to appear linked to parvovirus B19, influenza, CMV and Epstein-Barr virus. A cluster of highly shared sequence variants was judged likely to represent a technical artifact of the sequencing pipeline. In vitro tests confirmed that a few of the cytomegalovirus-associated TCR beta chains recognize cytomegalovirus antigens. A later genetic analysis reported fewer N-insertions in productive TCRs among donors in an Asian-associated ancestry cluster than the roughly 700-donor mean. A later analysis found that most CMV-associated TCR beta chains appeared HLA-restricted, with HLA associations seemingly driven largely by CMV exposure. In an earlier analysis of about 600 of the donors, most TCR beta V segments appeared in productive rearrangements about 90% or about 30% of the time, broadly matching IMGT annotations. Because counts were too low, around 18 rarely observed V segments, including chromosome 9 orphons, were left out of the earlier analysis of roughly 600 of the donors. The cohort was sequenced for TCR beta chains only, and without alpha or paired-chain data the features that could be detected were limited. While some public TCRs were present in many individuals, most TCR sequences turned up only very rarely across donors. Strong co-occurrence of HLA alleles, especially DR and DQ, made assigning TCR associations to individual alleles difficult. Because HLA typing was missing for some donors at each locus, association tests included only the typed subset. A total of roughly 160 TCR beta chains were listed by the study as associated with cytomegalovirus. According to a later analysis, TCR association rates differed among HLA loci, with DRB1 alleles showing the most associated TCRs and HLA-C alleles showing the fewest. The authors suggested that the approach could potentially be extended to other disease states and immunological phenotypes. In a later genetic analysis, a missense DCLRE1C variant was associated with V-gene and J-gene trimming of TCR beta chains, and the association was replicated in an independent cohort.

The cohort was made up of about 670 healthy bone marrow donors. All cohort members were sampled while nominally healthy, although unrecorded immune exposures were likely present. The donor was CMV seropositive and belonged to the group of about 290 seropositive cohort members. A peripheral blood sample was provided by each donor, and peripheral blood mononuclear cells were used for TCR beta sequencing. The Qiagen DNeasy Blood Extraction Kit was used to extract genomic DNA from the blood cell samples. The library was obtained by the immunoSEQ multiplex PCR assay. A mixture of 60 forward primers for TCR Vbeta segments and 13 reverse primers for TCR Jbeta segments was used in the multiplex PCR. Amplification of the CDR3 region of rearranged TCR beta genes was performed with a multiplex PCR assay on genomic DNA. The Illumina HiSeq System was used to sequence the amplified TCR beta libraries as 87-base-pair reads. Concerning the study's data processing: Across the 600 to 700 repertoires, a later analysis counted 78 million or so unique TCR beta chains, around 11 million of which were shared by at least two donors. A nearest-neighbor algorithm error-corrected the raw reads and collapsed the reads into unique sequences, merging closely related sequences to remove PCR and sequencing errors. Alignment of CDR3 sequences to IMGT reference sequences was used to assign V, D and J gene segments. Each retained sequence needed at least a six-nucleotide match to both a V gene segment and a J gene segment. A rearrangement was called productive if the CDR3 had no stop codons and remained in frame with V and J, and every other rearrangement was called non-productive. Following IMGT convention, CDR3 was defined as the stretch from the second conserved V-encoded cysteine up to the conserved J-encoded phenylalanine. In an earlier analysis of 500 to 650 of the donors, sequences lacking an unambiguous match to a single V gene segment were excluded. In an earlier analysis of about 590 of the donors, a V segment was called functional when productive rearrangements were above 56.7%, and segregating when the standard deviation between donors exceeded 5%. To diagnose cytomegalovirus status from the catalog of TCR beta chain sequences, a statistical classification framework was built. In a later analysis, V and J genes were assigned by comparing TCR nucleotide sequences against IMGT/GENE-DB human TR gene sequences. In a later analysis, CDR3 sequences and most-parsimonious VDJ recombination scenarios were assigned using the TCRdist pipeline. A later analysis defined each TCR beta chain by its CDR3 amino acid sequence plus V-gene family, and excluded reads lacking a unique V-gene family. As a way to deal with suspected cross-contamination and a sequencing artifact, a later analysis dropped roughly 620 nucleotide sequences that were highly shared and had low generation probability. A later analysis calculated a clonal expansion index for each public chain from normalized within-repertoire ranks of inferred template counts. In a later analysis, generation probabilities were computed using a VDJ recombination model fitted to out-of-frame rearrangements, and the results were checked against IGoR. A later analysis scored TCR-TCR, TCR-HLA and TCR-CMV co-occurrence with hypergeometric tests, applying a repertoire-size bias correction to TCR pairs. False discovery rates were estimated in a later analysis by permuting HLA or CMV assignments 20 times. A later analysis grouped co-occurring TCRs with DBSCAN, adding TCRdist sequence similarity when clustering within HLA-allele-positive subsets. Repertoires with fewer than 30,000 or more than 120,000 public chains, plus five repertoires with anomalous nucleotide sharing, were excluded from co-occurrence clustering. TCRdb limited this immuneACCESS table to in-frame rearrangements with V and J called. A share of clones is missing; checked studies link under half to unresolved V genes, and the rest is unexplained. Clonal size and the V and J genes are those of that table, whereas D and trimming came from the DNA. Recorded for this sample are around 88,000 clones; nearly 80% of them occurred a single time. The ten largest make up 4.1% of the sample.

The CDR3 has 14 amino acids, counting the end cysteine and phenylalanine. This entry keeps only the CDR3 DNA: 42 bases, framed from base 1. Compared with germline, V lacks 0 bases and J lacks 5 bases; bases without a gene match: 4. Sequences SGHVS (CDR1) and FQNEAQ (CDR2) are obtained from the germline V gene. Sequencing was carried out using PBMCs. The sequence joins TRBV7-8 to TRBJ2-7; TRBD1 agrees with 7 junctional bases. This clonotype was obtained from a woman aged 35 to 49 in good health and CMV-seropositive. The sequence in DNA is TGTGCCAGCAGCTTAGCCAGCCAGGGGGACGAGCAGTACTTC. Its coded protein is CASSLASQGDEQYF.